This T cell receptor (beta chain) stems from a study of blood T cell repertoires in COVID-19. Assay: immunoSEQ multiplex PCR; the TCRdb copy retains only in-frame clones and omits some. The sample includes around 160,000 clones, approximately 91% of them seen just once. Trimming removed 0 bases from V and 7 bases from J, with 5 bases in between. The CDR3 is made up of 12 amino acids. CDR1 is SGHTS, CDR2 YDEGEE, per germline. This receptor was identified in a man aged 18-30 years with acute or convalescent COVID-19. Source material: peripheral blood. This chain links TRBV5-8 with TRBJ2-1; D call uncertain. Here the CDR3 reads CASSLVRNEQFF. Here the CDR3 DNA reads TGTGCCAGCAGCTTGGTCAGGAATGAGCAGTTCTTC. Variable domain in full (rest from reference TRBV5-8 and TRBJ2-1): EAGVTQSPTHLIKTRGQQATLRCSPISGHTSVYWYQQALGLGLQFLLWYDEGEERNRGNFPPRFSGRQFPNYSSELNVNALELEDSALYLCASSLVRNEQFFGPGTRLTVL.